Listed below are T cell receptor beta chains from one sample, sequenced in a study of blood T cell repertoires in COVID-19. The assay was immunoSEQ multiplex PCR, and TCRdb's table has in-frame clones only and misses some. Among about 400,000 clones, roughly 90% were seen once, and the ten largest hold approximately 2.1%. Sequenced material: PBMCs or T cells enriched from blood (not recorded which). The receptors come from a woman aged 40 to 50 with acute COVID-19. CDR3s leave out the opening cysteine and the closing phenylalanine or tryptophan. Each record gives: clone size, V gene, J gene, D gene, CDR3 protein. D genes are given only for firm matches. Size values are once, few and many counts, or a class for expanded clones, and some rows have none.

-	TRBV6-5	TRBJ1-2	TRBD1	ASSYTRTGVGGYT
-	TRBV25-1	TRBJ1-4	TRBD1	ASSAPGQGIIEKLF
once	TRBV15	TRBJ2-7	-	ATSRDANSYEQY
-	TRBV5-8	TRBJ2-1	TRBD2	ASRPGLAGYNEQF
-	TRBV20-1	TRBJ2-5	-	SAPGEETQY
-	TRBV4-1	TRBJ1-3	-	ASRDSTSGNTIY
few	TRBV5-1	TRBJ1-1	-	ASSLGGQHTEAF
-	TRBV9	TRBJ1-2	-	ASSSQGGATGYGYT
-	TRBV19	TRBJ1-1	-	ASTQSRGNTEAF
-	TRBV5-1	TRBJ1-2	-	ASSLAGDYGYT
-	TRBV5-5	TRBJ2-3	-	ASSLVLGAQPDTQY
-	TRBV3-1/TRBV3-2	TRBJ1-4	-	ASSQRGFNEKLF
-	TRBV12-3/TRBV12-4	TRBJ1-2	-	ASSFLAGGYT
-	TRBV7-9	TRBJ1-1	-	ASSLAGTNTEAF
-	TRBV7-8	TRBJ1-5	-	ASSFFRDQPQH
-	TRBV19	TRBJ2-2	TRBD2	ASSLLAAPNTGELF
-	TRBV2	TRBJ2-1	-	ASSGERITF
-	TRBV29-1	TRBJ1-5	-	SVEETGHDSNQPQH
-	TRBV5-1	TRBJ2-5	TRBD1	ASSPYMDRGETQY
-	TRBV30	TRBJ1-1	-	AWSGVGSTGTEAF
-	TRBV5-1	TRBJ2-5	-	ASSLRPQETQY
-	TRBV7-6	TRBJ2-1	TRBD2	ASSPGLAGNEQF
-	TRBV5-1	TRBJ2-3	-	ASSQSGFTDTQY
-	TRBV6-5	TRBJ2-7	-	ASVGLGGGLAEQY
-	TRBV7-9	TRBJ1-2	TRBD1	ASSSGQGSYGYT
-	TRBV5-4	TRBJ2-7	-	ASSLAGEAYEQY
-	TRBV11-3	TRBJ1-1	-	ASSLVGGNTEAF
once	TRBV15	TRBJ2-1	TRBD1	ATSRDRNRGFRIEQF
-	TRBV20-1	TRBJ1-5	-	SASAGNQPQH
-	TRBV4-1	TRBJ1-2	TRBD1	ASSQWTGNGYT
-	TRBV19	TRBJ1-1	TRBD1	ASSDGQGATEAF
few	TRBV9	TRBJ1-2	-	ADPGAEKGYT
-	TRBV7-8	TRBJ1-5	-	ASSPLAGINQPQH
-	TRBV7-9	TRBJ2-2	TRBD1	ASKARTPGGGTGELF
-	TRBV2	TRBJ2-1	-	ASSDRGVYNEQF
-	TRBV27	TRBJ1-6	-	ASSFGGGHSPLH
-	TRBV24-1	TRBJ2-5	-	ATSPGGIQETQY
-	TRBV3-1/TRBV3-2	TRBJ1-2	-	ASSQDAGVDGYT
-	TRBV5-3	TRBJ1-2	-	ARSLKAREDGYT
-	TRBV18	TRBJ1-3	-	ASSPALGQGGNTIY
-	TRBV27	TRBJ1-2	TRBD1	ASSQQGDGYT
-	TRBV5-1	TRBJ1-2	TRBD1	ASSYDRDPSYGYT
-	TRBV11-2	TRBJ2-1	TRBD2	ASSPRLAGAASVEQF
-	TRBV9	TRBJ2-1	-	ASSARLSTMNEQF
-	TRBV6-5	TRBJ1-1	TRBD1	ASSPSQGGAF
-	TRBV6-2/TRBV6-3	TRBJ2-7	TRBD2	ASSPATSGGYTYEQY
once	TRBV2	TRBJ1-5	TRBD1	ASSTQGWYQPQH
-	TRBV5-1	TRBJ1-1	-	ASSSEGNTEAF
-	TRBV9	TRBJ2-3	TRBD2	ASSVAGGRGDTQY
-	TRBV2	TRBJ2-2	-	ASSELLPAGELF